These 21 T cell receptor beta chains were sequenced from one sample in a study of cytomegalovirus exposure and HLA in healthy donors (dated by TCRdb to about 2017). The library was generated by the immunoSEQ multiplex PCR assay. A mixture of 60 forward primers for TCR Vbeta segments and 13 reverse primers for TCR Jbeta segments was used in the multiplex PCR. Not all clones reach the TCRdb copy of this immuneACCESS table, which keeps in-frame sequences only. Checked studies attribute under half of the gap to unresolved V genes and leave the rest unexplained. Here the sample has hundreds of thousands of clones; about 89% occur a single time. Clones ranked in the top ten supply approximately 1% of the sample. The sample comprised PBMCs. These receptors all come from a young woman in good health and CMV-seronegative.

The chain links TRBV7-2 to TRBJ2-1; 10 bases fit TRBD2. The CDR3 totals 15 residues. After removal of 4 bases from V and 3 bases from J, the junction contained 3 bases not matched to a gene. CDR1 and CDR2 from the germline V gene are SGHTA and FQGNSA. CDR3 in DNA: TGTGCCAGCAGCTCGGGACTAGCGAACTACAATGAGCAGTTCTTC. Its translation is CASSSGLANYNEQFF. The full variable domain, completed using reference TRBV7-2 and TRBJ2-1, is GAGVSQSPSNKVTEKGKDVELRCDPISGHTALYWYRQSLGQGLEFLIYFQGNSAPDKSGLPSDRFSAERTGGSVSTLTIQRTQQEDSAVYLCASSSGLANYNEQFFGPGTRLTVL.

This CDR3 reads CASSQSVPRDPNYGYTF. The CDR3 coding sequence is TGTGCCAGCAGCCAATCTGTTCCTCGGGATCCTAACTATGGCTACACCTTC. The chain employs TRBV14 and TRBJ1-2; D gene uncertain. V was clipped by 2 bases and J by 0 bases, with 16 bases between them. The length of the CDR3 is 17 residues. The V gene's germline CDR1 is SGHDN and CDR2 FVKESK.

This clone was detected a few times. This chain connects TRBV19 to TRBJ1-4, with D uncertain. The germline V gene has CDR1 LNHDA and CDR2 SQIVND (reference sequence). This CDR3 spans 11 amino acids. V gave up 10 bases and J gave up 4 bases, with 7 bases separating them. This CDR3 is CATTRNEKLFF. DNA for the CDR3: TGTGCCACTACGCGTAATGAAAAACTGTTTTTT.

The rearrangement links TRBV4-1 to TRBJ1-5; unclear D gene. This CDR3 comprises 16 residues. The germline V gene has CDR1 MGHRA and CDR2 YSYEKL. V was trimmed by 6 bases and J by 7 bases, leaving 22 bases between them. CDR3 region: CASRHYHVPLGQPQHF. The DNA for the CDR3 is TGCGCCAGCAGACATTACCATGTCCCCCTGGGCCAGCCCCAGCATTTT.

This clone was found once. The rearrangement uses TRBV29-1 and TRBJ2-5; 7 nucleotides match TRBD1. J was trimmed by 4 bases and V by 0 bases; bases with no gene match: 5. Germline values: CDR1 SQVTM, CDR2 ANQGSEA. The CDR3 has 14 residues. The CDR3 sequence is CSVEETGLGETQYF. The CDR3 coding sequence is TGCAGCGTTGAAGAGACAGGGTTGGGAGAGACCCAGTACTTC.

The chain links TRBV27 to TRBJ2-1; D unclear. Germline CDR1 and CDR2: MNHEY and SMNVEV (reference sequence). V was shortened by 6 bases and J by 0 bases, with 9 bases between the two germline ends. This CDR3 contains 14 residues. The CDR3 region has the DNA TGTGCCAGCAGCCTAGACCTCTCCTACAATGAGCAGTTCTTC. Its protein product is CASSLDLSYNEQFF.

This clone was recorded only once. This rearrangement joins TRBV30 to TRBJ1-1, with TRBD1 identical over 9 bases. Germline V CDR1 and CDR2: GTSNPN, SVGIG (reference sequence). CDR3 length: 16 residues. The J segment lost 5 bases and the V segment lost 2 bases, leaving 12 bases of the junction unmatched. CDR3 sequence (DNA): TGTGCCTGGAGTTCTAGGGGGGACAGGGAATTAACTGAAGCTTTCTTT. Its translation is CAWSSRGDRELTEAFF.

This chain connects TRBV9 to TRBJ2-5; perhaps TRBD2 as D (5 bases). This CDR3 spans 13 amino acids. The germline V gene has CDR1 SGDLS and CDR2 YYNGEE. V lost 4 bases and J 5 bases, leaving 12 bases between the germline ends. Written as DNA, the CDR3 is TGTGCCAGCAGCCTCGGAGGTGGGGAGACCCAGTACTTC. It translates to CASSLGGGETQYF.

V is TRBV19 and J is TRBJ1-2; D is uncertain. CDR1 is LNHDA and CDR2 is SQIVND in the germline V gene (reference sequence). The CDR3 has 16 amino acids. V lost 0 bases and J 4 bases, leaving 15 bases between the germline ends. CDR3 bases: TGTGCCAGTAGTATAGAGGCTGGAGGGTTTGGCTATGGCTACACCTTC. Residues: CASSIEAGGFGYGYTF.

V gene TRBV5-1 combines with J gene TRBJ1-1; D is uncertain. V shed 0 bases and J shed 1 base, with 7 bases lying between them. The CDR3 covers 14 residues. Per the germline V gene, CDR1 is SGHRS and CDR2 is YFSETQ. CDR3: CASSLEVGNTEAFF. The CDR3 nucleotides read TGCGCCAGCAGCTTGGAAGTCGGGAACACTGAAGCTTTCTTT.

The V gene is TRBV5-1, the J gene TRBJ1-1; D is unresolved. Germline CDR1 reads SGHRS; CDR2 reads YFSETQ. The CDR3 covers 13 residues. Trimming pared 7 bases from V and 0 bases from J, leaving 10 bases between. The CDR3 sequence: CASGQWVNTEAFF. The CDR3 DNA reads as TGCGCCAGCGGGCAATGGGTGAACACTGAAGCTTTCTTT. The whole variable domain, remainder taken from reference TRBV5-1 and TRBJ1-1, is KAGVTQTPRYLIKTRGQQVTLSCSPISGHRSVSWYQQTPGQGLQFLFEYFSETQRNKGNFPGRFSGRQFSNSRSEMNVSTLELGDSALYLCASGQWVNTEAFFGQGTRLTVV.

The rearrangement joins TRBV6-5 to TRBJ2-1, with 8 bases fitting TRBD1. The length of the CDR3 is 15 residues. Germline-derived CDR1 and CDR2 are MNHEY and SVGAGI. Trimming removed 6 bases from V and 3 bases from J; junction bases left unmatched: 7. DNA for the CDR3: TGTGCCAGCAGGTTCGGACAGGGTTTCTACAATGAGCAGTTCTTC. Translation: CASRFGQGFYNEQFF.

The chain joins TRBV7-9 to TRBJ2-1, with TRBD2 as a possible D gene (6 bases). This CDR3 has 16 residues. Germline V lookup: CDR1 SEHNR, CDR2 FQNEAQ (reference sequence). Trimming removed 5 bases at V and 6 bases at J, with 20 bases between. The CDR3 DNA is TGTGCCAGCAGCCCCCACGGGGGAGCTTTTTCCAATGAGCAGTTCTTC. Its protein is CASSPHGGAFSNEQFF.

This clone was seen once. This specimen includes other DNA sequences encoding the same CDR3. The chain employs TRBV7-2 and TRBJ2-3; D gene uncertain. CDR1 SGHTA and CDR2 FQGNSA come from the germline V gene. Trimming shortened V by 2 bases and J by 1 base, and 7 bases separated the two germline ends. This CDR3 is built from 14 residues. The CDR3 region is CASSLLGGTDTQYF. CDR3 nucleotides: TGTGCCAGCAGCTTACTCGGAGGCACAGATACGCAGTATTTT. The full variable domain, in which reference TRBV7-2 and TRBJ2-3 provide the parts outside the CDR3, is GAGVSQSPSNKVTEKGKDVELRCDPISGHTALYWYRQSLGQGLEFLIYFQGNSAPDKSGLPSDRFSAERTGGSVSTLTIQRTQQEDSAVYLCASSLLGGTDTQYFGPGTRLTVL.

V usage is TRBV4-1 and J usage is TRBJ1-1; 12 nucleotides agree with TRBD1. V lost 4 bases to trimming and J lost 4 bases; unmatched junction nucleotides: 4. CDR1 is MGHRA and CDR2 is YSYEKL in the germline V gene. There are 15 residues in the CDR3. CDR3 nucleotide sequence: TGCGCCAGCAGCCTACCGGGACAGGGGGCCACTGAAGCTTTCTTT. Translating gives CASSLPGQGATEAFF.

The V gene is TRBV7-9, the J gene TRBJ1-1, with 7 bases lining up with TRBD1. There are 14 residues in the CDR3. The V and J ends lost 5 bases and 6 bases, in that order; junction bases with no gene match: 9. Germline lookup yields CDR1 SEHNR and CDR2 FQNEAQ (reference sequence). CDR3 DNA: TGTGCCAGCAGCAACGGACAGGTTTTAGCTGAAGCTTTCTTT. Translating it yields CASSNGQVLAEAFF.

The chain links TRBV9 to TRBJ2-5, with a weak D call TRBD1 (6 bases). This CDR3 has 13 residues. V was cut by 4 bases and J by 5 bases, with 12 bases left in between. Germline values: CDR1 SGDLS, CDR2 YYNGEE. The CDR3 coding sequence is TGTGCCAGCAGCCCCAGGGGATATGAGACCCAGTACTTC. Its protein product is CASSPRGYETQYF. The full variable domain, its missing parts supplied by reference TRBV9 and TRBJ2-5, is DSGVTQTPKHLITATGQRVTLRCSPRSGDLSVYWYQQSLDQGLQFLIQYYNGEERAKGNILERFSAQQFPDLHSELNLSSLELGDSALYFCASSPRGYETQYFGPGTRLLVL.

This clone has a single count. The rearrangement joins TRBV2 to TRBJ1-2; TRBD1 matches 7 bases. The V segment lost 8 bases and the J segment 6 bases; nucleotides outside the gene matches: 9. There are 13 residues in the CDR3. The germline CDR1 and CDR2 sequences are SNHLY and FYNNEI. The CDR3 sequence: CASRQGVLDGYTF. The CDR3 DNA reads as TGTGCCAGCCGACAGGGTGTGCTCGATGGCTACACCTTC.

The chain carries TRBV28 and TRBJ2-3, with 12 bases identical to TRBD2. V shed 5 bases and J 2 bases; nucleotides not matched to a gene: 5. CDR1 and CDR2 from the germline V gene are MDHEN and SYDVKM. CDR3 length: 16 amino acids. CDR3 DNA sequence: TGTGCCAGCAGTCTCGGACTAGCGGGGCTCACAGATACGCAGTATTTT. Translated: CASSLGLAGLTDTQYF.

This sequence joins TRBV5-4 and TRBJ2-1; 14 bases agree with TRBD2. This CDR3 comprises 16 residues. J was trimmed by 6 bases and V by 4 bases; bases with no gene match: 6. Germline values: CDR1 SGHNT, CDR2 YYREEE (reference sequence). The chain's CDR3 is CASSPGLAGVSNEQFF. As DNA, the CDR3 is TGTGCCAGCAGCCCGGGACTAGCGGGAGTATCCAATGAGCAGTTCTTC.

The rearrangement links TRBV6-1 to TRBJ1-6; D gene ambiguous. Trimming pared 10 bases from V and 8 bases from J, leaving 12 bases between. The germline gives CDR1 MNHNS, CDR2 SASEGT. This CDR3 spans 12 amino acids. CDR3: CATQIVHSPLHF. The CDR3 nucleotides read TGTGCCACCCAAATAGTGCATTCACCCCTCCACTTT.